The entry below describes one T cell receptor beta chain. Its antigen is unidentified. This sample was taken from a study of cytomegalovirus exposure and HLA in healthy donors. Findings and caveats of the study: It was only CMV serostatus that was available as immune exposure information. In a later analysis, common viral pathogens appeared linked to several of the most significant clusters.

Germline values: CDR1 MNHNS, CDR2 SASEGT. Trimming left V 4 bases short and J 3 bases short, with 9 bases between. The CDR3 spans 13 residues. PCR used 60 Vbeta primers and 13 Jbeta primers. The repertoire was sequenced with immunoSEQ multiplex PCR; TCRdb's copy has only in-frame clones and lacks some. The sample data list 100,000 to 150,000 clones. This chain links TRBV6-1 with TRBJ1-1; no definite D call. The sample was PBMCs. This clonotype was obtained from a man younger than 30 in good health and CMV-seronegative. DNA of the CDR3: TGTGCCAGCAGTGGACACCCGGACACTGAAGCTTTCTTT. Its translation is CASSGHPDTEAFF.